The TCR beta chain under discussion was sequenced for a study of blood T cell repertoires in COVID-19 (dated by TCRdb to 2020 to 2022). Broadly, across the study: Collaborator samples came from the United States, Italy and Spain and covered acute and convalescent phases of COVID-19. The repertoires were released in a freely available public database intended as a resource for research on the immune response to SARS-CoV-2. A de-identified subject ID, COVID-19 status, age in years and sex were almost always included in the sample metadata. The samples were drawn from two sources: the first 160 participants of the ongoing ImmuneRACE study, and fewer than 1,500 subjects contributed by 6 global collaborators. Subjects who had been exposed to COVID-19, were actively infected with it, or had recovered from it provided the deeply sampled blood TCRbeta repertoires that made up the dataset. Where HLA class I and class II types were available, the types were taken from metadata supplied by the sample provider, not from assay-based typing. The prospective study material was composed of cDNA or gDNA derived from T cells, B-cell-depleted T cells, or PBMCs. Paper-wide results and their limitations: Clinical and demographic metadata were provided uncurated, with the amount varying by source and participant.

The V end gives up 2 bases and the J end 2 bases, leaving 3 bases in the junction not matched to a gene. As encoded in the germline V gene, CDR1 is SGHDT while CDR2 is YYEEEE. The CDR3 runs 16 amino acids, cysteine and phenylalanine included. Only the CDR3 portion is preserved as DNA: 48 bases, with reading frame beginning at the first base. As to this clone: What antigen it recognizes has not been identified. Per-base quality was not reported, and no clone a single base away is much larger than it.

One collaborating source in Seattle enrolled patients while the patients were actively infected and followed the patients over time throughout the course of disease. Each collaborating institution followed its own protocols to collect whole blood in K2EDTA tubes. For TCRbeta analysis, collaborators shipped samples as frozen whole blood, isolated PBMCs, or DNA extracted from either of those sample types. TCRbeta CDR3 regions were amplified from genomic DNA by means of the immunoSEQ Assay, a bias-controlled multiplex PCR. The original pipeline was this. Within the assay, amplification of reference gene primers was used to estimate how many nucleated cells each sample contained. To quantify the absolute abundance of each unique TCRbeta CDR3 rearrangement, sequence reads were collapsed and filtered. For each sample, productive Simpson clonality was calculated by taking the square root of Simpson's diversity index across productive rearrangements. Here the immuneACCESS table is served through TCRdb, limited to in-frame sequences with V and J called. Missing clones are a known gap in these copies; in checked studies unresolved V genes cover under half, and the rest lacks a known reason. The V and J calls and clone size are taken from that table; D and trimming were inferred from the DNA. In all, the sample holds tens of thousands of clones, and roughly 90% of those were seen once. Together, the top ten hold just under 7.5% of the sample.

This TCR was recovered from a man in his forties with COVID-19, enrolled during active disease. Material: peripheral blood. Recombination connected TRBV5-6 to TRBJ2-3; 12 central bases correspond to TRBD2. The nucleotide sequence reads TGTGCCAGCAGCTTAGGACTAGCGGGGACCACAGATACGCAGTATTTT. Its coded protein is CASSLGLAGTTDTQYF.